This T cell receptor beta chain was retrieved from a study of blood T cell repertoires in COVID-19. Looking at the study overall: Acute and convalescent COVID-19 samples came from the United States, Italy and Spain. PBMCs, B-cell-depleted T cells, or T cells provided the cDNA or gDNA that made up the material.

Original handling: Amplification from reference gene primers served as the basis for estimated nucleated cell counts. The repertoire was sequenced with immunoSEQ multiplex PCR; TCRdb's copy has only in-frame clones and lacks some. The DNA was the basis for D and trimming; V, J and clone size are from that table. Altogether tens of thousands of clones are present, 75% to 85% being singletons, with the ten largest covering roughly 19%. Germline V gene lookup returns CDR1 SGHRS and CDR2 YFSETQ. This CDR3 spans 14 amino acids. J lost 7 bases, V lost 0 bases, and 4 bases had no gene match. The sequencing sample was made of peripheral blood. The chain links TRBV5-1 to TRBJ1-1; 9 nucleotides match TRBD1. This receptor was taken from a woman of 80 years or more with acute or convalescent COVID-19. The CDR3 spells CASSLVGTGHEAFF. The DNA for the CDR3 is TGCGCCAGCAGCTTGGTAGGGACAGGGCATGAAGCTTTCTTT.